This T cell receptor (beta chain) was obtained from a study of metastatic and nonmetastatic thyroid tumors. TCRdb re-called clones from the PCR reads using MiXCR. The table includes around 37,000 clones, 26% detected once. V lost 3 bases to trimming and J lost 3 bases, with 8 bases between them. The CDR3 extends over 13 amino acids. This clone was detected many times. Before thyroid surgery, none of the patients had received any treatment. The rearrangement links TRBV12-3 or TRBV12-4 to TRBJ1-1, with no clear D. This receptor was taken from a female donor with papillary thyroid cancer or a benign thyroid nodule (not recorded which). Some clones in this sample may be carry-over from other donors' samples. The specimen sequenced was blood. The CDR3 region has the DNA TGTGCCAGCAGTTTTAAACCTTACACTGAAGCTTTCTTT. Residues: CASSFKPYTEAFF.